This is a list of T cell receptor beta chains from one sample in a study of blood T cells in healthy people across ages. TCRdb processed the 5' RACE reads anew with MiXCR; each CDR3 protein has one entry. This sample yields over 500,000 distinct CDR3 sequences, of which about 50% are seen a single time; 13% belongs to the top ten. Sample: blood. Receptors originate from an elderly woman in good health. The CDR3 runs from the conserved cysteine through the conserved F or W. Each record gives: V gene, J gene, D gene, clone size, CDR3 DNA, CDR3 protein. The D gene is left open where the match is weak. A clone size is listed for some rows: how often the clone was seen (once, few, many), or a class if it is expanded.

>TRBV28|TRBJ2-5|NA|few
TGTGCCAGCAGTTCTGGGACGAAGGAGACCCAGTACTTC
CASSSGTKETQYF
>TRBV29-1|TRBJ2-1|TRBD2|few
TGCAGCGGCGGGAGTAACACTGAGCAGTTCTTC
CSGGSNTEQFF
>TRBV3-1|TRBJ2-1|NA|many
TGTGCCAGCAGCCAGATGGAGGATCCGCAGTTCTTC
CASSQMEDPQFF
>TRBV29-1|TRBJ1-4|NA|NA
TGCAGCGTGCAGGGGCGGGCTAATGAAAAACTGTTTTTT
CSVQGRANEKLFF
>TRBV3-1|TRBJ2-2|NA|few
TGTGCCAGCAGCCAAGATCGGCGGGTTGGCGGGGAGCTGTTTTTT
CASSQDRRVGGELFF
>TRBV12-3/TRBV12-4|TRBJ2-7|NA|NA
TGTGCCAGCAGTTTATGGGCGACGGATCCCACTTACAATGAGCAGTACTTC
CASSLWATDPTYNEQYF
>TRBV3-1|TRBJ1-5|NA|NA
TGTGCCAGCAGCCCAAAACAGTCCAATCAGCCCCAGCATTTT
CASSPKQSNQPQHF
>TRBV27|TRBJ1-3|TRBD1|NA
TGTGCCAGCAGTCCCCGGACAGGGGGAAACACCATATATTTT
CASSPRTGGNTIYF
>TRBV6-6|TRBJ2-3|TRBD2|many
TGTGCCAGCAGTTACCCTAGCGGGAGAGGCACAGATACGCAGTATTTT
CASSYPSGRGTDTQYF
>TRBV29-1|TRBJ2-6|NA|many
TGCAGCATCAGCTCTGGGGCCAACGTCCTGACTTTC
CSISSGANVLTF
>TRBV19|TRBJ1-2|NA|NA
TGTGCCAGTACCGACCCGGGGGTCTATGGCTACACCTTC
CASTDPGVYGYTF
>TRBV11-3|TRBJ2-1|TRBD1|NA
TGTGCCAGCAGCTTAACATACTCGCAGGGGGCTAGGAATGAGCAGTTCTTC
CASSLTYSQGARNEQFF
>TRBV7-2|TRBJ2-5|TRBD2|NA
TGTGCCAGCAGCTTTCGACTAGCGGGTCTGGAGACCCAGTACTTC
CASSFRLAGLETQYF
>TRBV20-1|TRBJ2-5|NA|NA
TGCAGTGCGGACTCTGGGACCCAGTACTTC
CSADSGTQYF
>TRBV5-1|TRBJ2-6|NA|NA
TGCGCCAGCAGCCTTAACTCCGGGAACTCTGGGGCCAACGTCCTGACTTTC
CASSLNSGNSGANVLTF
>TRBV12-3/TRBV12-4|TRBJ2-3|NA|NA
TGTGCCAGCAGTTTACTAGGACAGAGAGCAGATACGCAGTATTTT
CASSLLGQRADTQYF
>TRBV5-6|TRBJ2-1|NA|NA
TGTGCCAGCAGACAGGATATCTACAATGAGCAGTTCTTC
CASRQDIYNEQFF
>TRBV24-1|TRBJ2-6|NA|NA
TGTGCCACCAGTGACCCTGGGAGGTCTGGGGCCAACGTCCTGACTTTC
CATSDPGRSGANVLTF